The rows below give T cell receptor beta chains drawn from one sample of a study of graft-versus-host responses after intestinal transplantation. TCRdb's copy holds only in-frame clones and misses some; the assay was immunoSEQ multiplex PCR. The sample gives 43,000 or so clones, roughly 91% of which show up once; under 7.5% is in the top ten. This specimen consisted of PBMCs, obtained about 790 days after a first intestinal transplant, on the day of a second. The receptor source for this set is a human patient who received an intestinal transplant, so some T cells may come from the graft donor. Both conserved end residues are part of each CDR3. D genes are given only for firm matches. A row's size may be missing; if present it is once, few, many or a size class.

CDR3nt | CDR3aa | v_gene | len | abundance | j_gene | d_gene
TGTGCCAGCAGCCGAGGACAGAACTCCTACGAGCAGTACTTC | CASSRGQNSYEQYF | TRBV11-3 | 14 | - | TRBJ2-7 | -
TGCGCCAGCAGCCAATGGAGCAGCAGGTCGACTAATGAAAAACTGTTTTTT | CASSQWSSRSTNEKLFF | TRBV4-1 | 17 | few | TRBJ1-4 | -
TGTGCCAGCAGTTACGAGGGAGGGCTCCACAATGAGCAGTTCTTC | CASSYEGGLHNEQFF | TRBV27 | 15 | - | TRBJ2-1 | TRBD2
TGTGCCAGCAGTTTTACAGATACGCAGTATTTT | CASSFTDTQYF | TRBV28 | 11 | - | TRBJ2-3 | -
TGTGCCAGCAGCCAAACAGCGTGGGCGAACTATGGCTACACCTTC | CASSQTAWANYGYTF | TRBV7-2 | 15 | - | TRBJ1-2 | -
TGTGCCAGCAGCGCGACTAGCGGGAGGGCCCACGAGCAGTACTTC | CASSATSGRAHEQYF | TRBV5-4 | 15 | - | TRBJ2-7 | TRBD2
TGTGCCAGCTCCTCCAGGGATGGCAATCAGCCCCAGCATTTT | CASSSRDGNQPQHF | TRBV28 | 14 | once | TRBJ1-5 | -
TGTGCCAGCAGCCCCCTACCGGGACTAGCGGGAGAAGAGACCCAGTACTTC | CASSPLPGLAGEETQYF | TRBV9 | 17 | - | TRBJ2-5 | TRBD2
TGTGCCACCAGTCTCGGAGGTTACTACAATGAGCAGTTCTTC | CATSLGGYYNEQFF | TRBV27 | 14 | - | TRBJ2-1 | -
TGTGCCAGCAGCTTGATTCAAGAAGAGACCCAGTACTTC | CASSLIQEETQYF | TRBV5-4 | 13 | once | TRBJ2-5 | -
TGTGCCAGCAGTCCGAGGGAGGGATGGGGCCAAGAGACCCAGTACTTC | CASSPREGWGQETQYF | TRBV25-1 | 16 | - | TRBJ2-5 | TRBD2
TGTGCCAGCAGTGACGACAGGAGCTCCTACAATGAGCAGTTCTTC | CASSDDRSSYNEQFF | TRBV6-1 | 15 | - | TRBJ2-1 | -
TGCGCCAGCAGCCAAGATTCTTTGGGTCTAGCGCCCTACAATGAGCAGTTCTTC | CASSQDSLGLAPYNEQFF | TRBV4-1 | 18 | - | TRBJ2-1 | -
TGTGCCAGCTCACCAACCGGGACAGTTAATCAGCCCCAGCATTTT | CASSPTGTVNQPQHF | TRBV18 | 15 | - | TRBJ1-5 | TRBD1
TGTGCCAGCAGTGTCGAGGGTGGGGAGGGAAGGCCCACCTACAATGAGCAGTTCTTC | CASSVEGGEGRPTYNEQFF | TRBV2 | 19 | - | TRBJ2-1 | TRBD2
TGCGCCAGCAGCCGGGGACTCGTCTACGAGCAGTACTTC | CASSRGLVYEQYF | TRBV23-1 | 13 | - | TRBJ2-7 | -
TGTGCCAGCACTCAAGGGGTCAATGAGCAGTTCTTC | CASTQGVNEQFF | TRBV6-1 | 12 | - | TRBJ2-1 | -
TGTGCCAGCAGTTCCCCCGGGACACCGACCGGCTATGGCTACACCTTC | CASSSPGTPTGYGYTF | TRBV28 | 16 | - | TRBJ1-2 | -
TGTGCCACCTCGGGGCAGGGCCGTAATGAAAAACTGTTTTTT | CATSGQGRNEKLFF | TRBV7-6 | 14 | - | TRBJ1-4 | -
TGCAGCGTTTACACGGGGAACGAGCAGTACTTC | CSVYTGNEQYF | TRBV29-1 | 11 | - | TRBJ2-7 | -
TGTGCCAGTAGTATAACTAGCGGACAAGAGACCCAGTACTTC | CASSITSGQETQYF | TRBV19 | 14 | - | TRBJ2-5 | TRBD2
TGTGCCAGCAGGCCCAGGGGGACAGATACGCAGTATTTT | CASRPRGTDTQYF | TRBV6-1 | 13 | - | TRBJ2-3 | TRBD1
TGTGCCAGCAGTCATAGTCGGACAGGGCCCCTCACAGATACGCAGTATTTT | CASSHSRTGPLTDTQYF | TRBV2 | 17 | - | TRBJ2-3 | TRBD1
TGCGCCAGCAGCTGGACAGGGGCCCCTAATGAAAAACTGTTTTTT | CASSWTGAPNEKLFF | TRBV5-1 | 15 | - | TRBJ1-4 | TRBD1
TGCACCAGCAGCCAACCGGGACTAGCGGGAGAGGTATCCTACAATGAGCAGTTCTTC | CTSSQPGLAGEVSYNEQFF | TRBV1 | 19 | - | TRBJ2-1 | -
TGTGCCAGCAGCTTCCCGGCAGGGAACTATGGCTACACCTTC | CASSFPAGNYGYTF | TRBV5-6 | 14 | - | TRBJ1-2 | -
TGTGCCAGCAGCCCCCCCGATCCCACTAGCGGGAGATACGAGCAGTACTTC | CASSPPDPTSGRYEQYF | TRBV11-2 | 17 | - | TRBJ2-7 | TRBD2
TGCGCCAGCAGCCTCAAGACAGGGGTCTTCTCTGGGGCCAACGTCCTGACTTTC | CASSLKTGVFSGANVLTF | TRBV5-1 | 18 | - | TRBJ2-6 | TRBD1
TGTGCCAGCAGCCAAGATCGAGCCTATGGCTACACCTTC | CASSQDRAYGYTF | TRBV14 | 13 | - | TRBJ1-2 | -
TGTGCCAGCAGCTTCGACGCTTTGAGCACAGATACGCAGTATTTT | CASSFDALSTDTQYF | TRBV7-9 | 15 | - | TRBJ2-3 | -
TGTGCCAGCTCCGTGACTAGGCAAGAGACCCAGTACTTC | CASSVTRQETQYF | TRBV18 | 13 | - | TRBJ2-5 | -
TGTGCTAGTGGTTTGGTACTAGGTCTAGCGGGTGTCCTAAATGAGCAGTTCTTC | CASGLVLGLAGVLNEQFF | TRBV12-5 | 18 | - | TRBJ2-1 | TRBD2
TGTGCCAGCAGAGGGTATAGCAATCAGCCCCAGCATTTT | CASRGYSNQPQHF | TRBV28 | 13 | once | TRBJ1-5 | -
TGTGCCAGCAAGGACAGTAGTACTGGCTACACCTTC | CASKDSSTGYTF | TRBV2 | 12 | - | TRBJ1-2 | -
TGCGCCAGCAGCTTGGCCGGGACAGGGAAGAGGGAGCAGTTCTTC | CASSLAGTGKREQFF | TRBV5-1 | 15 | once | TRBJ2-1 | TRBD1
TGTGCCAGCAGCGACCCATGGGGCCAAGAGACCCAGTACTTC | CASSDPWGQETQYF | TRBV7-2 | 14 | once | TRBJ2-5 | -
TGTGCCTGGACCCGACGGGGTGATTCACCCCTCCACTTT | CAWTRRGDSPLHF | TRBV30 | 13 | - | TRBJ1-6 | -
TGTGCCAGCAGTTACTTGACAGGGGACTATGGCTACACCTTC | CASSYLTGDYGYTF | TRBV6-6 | 14 | - | TRBJ1-2 | TRBD1
TGTGCCAGCAGTTTGCTTATGGGAGGGCCTACAGATACGCAGTATTTT | CASSLLMGGPTDTQYF | TRBV6-6 | 16 | - | TRBJ2-3 | TRBD2
TGTGCCAGCTCACACGGACAGGTTAGAGTCGATGAGCAGTTCTTC | CASSHGQVRVDEQFF | TRBV18 | 15 | - | TRBJ2-1 | TRBD1
TGTGCCGCAACTAGCGGGAGTACCGGGGAGCTGTTTTTT | CAATSGSTGELFF | TRBV28 | 13 | - | TRBJ2-2 | TRBD2
TGTGCCAGTAGTATGATCGAACTCCAAGAGACCCAGTACTTC | CASSMIELQETQYF | TRBV19 | 14 | - | TRBJ2-5 | -
TGTGCCAGCACCTCCCCAGGGGGATGGCAGCCCCAGCATTTT | CASTSPGGWQPQHF | TRBV28 | 14 | - | TRBJ1-5 | TRBD1
TGTGCCAGCAGCTCTGGACAGGGTCGAAACACCATATATTTT | CASSSGQGRNTIYF | TRBV7-8 | 14 | - | TRBJ1-3 | TRBD1
TGTGCCAGCAGCTCAATGAGCACAGATACGCAGTATTTT | CASSSMSTDTQYF | TRBV11-3 | 13 | - | TRBJ2-3 | -
TGTGCCAGCTCACCCGGAGTTCAGGGGCCCACAGATACGCAGTATTTT | CASSPGVQGPTDTQYF | TRBV18 | 16 | - | TRBJ2-3 | -
TGTGCCAGCAGGACTAGCGGGAGGGCCAGAGATACGCAGTATTTT | CASRTSGRARDTQYF | TRBV6-1 | 15 | - | TRBJ2-3 | TRBD2
TGTGCCAGCAAAATACCGGCAGATACGCAGTATTTT | CASKIPADTQYF | TRBV6-1 | 12 | once | TRBJ2-3 | -